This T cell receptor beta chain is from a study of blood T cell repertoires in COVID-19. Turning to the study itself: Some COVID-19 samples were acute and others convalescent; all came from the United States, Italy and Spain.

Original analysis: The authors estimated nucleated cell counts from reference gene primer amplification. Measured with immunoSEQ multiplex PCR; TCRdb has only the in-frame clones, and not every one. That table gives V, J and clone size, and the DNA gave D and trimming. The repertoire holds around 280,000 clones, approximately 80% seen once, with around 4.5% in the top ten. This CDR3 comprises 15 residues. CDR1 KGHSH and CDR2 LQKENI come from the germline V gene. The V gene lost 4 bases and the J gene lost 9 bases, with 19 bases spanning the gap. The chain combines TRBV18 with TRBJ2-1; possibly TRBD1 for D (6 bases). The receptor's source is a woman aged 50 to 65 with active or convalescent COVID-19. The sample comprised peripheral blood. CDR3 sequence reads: CASSLPGAGNAEQFF. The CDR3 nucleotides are TGTGCCAGCTCACTCCCAGGGGCAGGGAATGCTGAGCAGTTCTTC. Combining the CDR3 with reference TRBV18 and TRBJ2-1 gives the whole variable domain NAGVMQNPRHLVRRRGQEARLRCSPMKGHSHVYWYRQLPEEGLKFMVYLQKENIIDESGMPKERFSAEFPKEGPSILRIQQVVRGDSAAYFCASSLPGAGNAEQFFGPGTRLTVL.